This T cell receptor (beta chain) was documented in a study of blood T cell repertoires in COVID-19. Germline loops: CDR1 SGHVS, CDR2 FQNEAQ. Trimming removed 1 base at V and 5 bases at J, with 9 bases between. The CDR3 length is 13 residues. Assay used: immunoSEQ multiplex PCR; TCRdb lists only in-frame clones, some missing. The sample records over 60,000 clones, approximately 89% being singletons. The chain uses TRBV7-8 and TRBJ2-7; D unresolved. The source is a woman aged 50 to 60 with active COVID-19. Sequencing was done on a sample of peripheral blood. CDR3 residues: CASSLDTLHEQYF. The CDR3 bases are TGTGCCAGCAGCTTAGACACCCTCCACGAGCAGTACTTC.